The clone carrying this TCR beta chain has just a few counts. What it recognizes is unknown. The CDR3 is made up of 15 amino acids. CDR1 is SGHRS, CDR2 YFSETQ, per germline. The V gene end was trimmed by 1 base and the J gene end by 2 bases; junction bases not matched to a gene: 2. Researchers took lesional scalp punch biopsies and peripheral blood from people who were alopecia areata patients. This entry comes from a study of CD8+ T cells in alopecia areata. The study's findings and limits: Greater clonality was observed in lesional scalp samples, especially alopecia totalis/universalis, versus normal scalp.

After isolation, RNA underwent reverse transcription to generate cDNA as the sequencing template. The assay was immunoSEQ multiplex PCR, and TCRdb's table has in-frame clones only and misses some. The table lists roughly 13,000 clones, 50% to 60% of them singletons. The genes are TRBV5-1 and TRBJ2-1, with 8 nucleotides matching TRBD1. The sample consisted of skin, taken at week 0. The receptor was derived from a human donor with alopecia areata. Here the CDR3 DNA reads TGCGCCAGCAGCTTGAACAGGGGGACCTACAATGAGCAGTTCTTC. Amino acid sequence: CASSLNRGTYNEQFF.